The TCR beta chain under discussion was sequenced for a study of identifying expanded T cells in peripheral blood. TCRdb's table, derived via immunoSEQ multiplex PCR, lists solely in-frame clones and lacks some. There are about 100,000 clones in the sample; about 90% occur only once, and roughly 6% lies in the top ten. This CDR3 has 13 residues. The ends were cut back, 5 bases at V and 11 bases at J, with 16 bases in the middle. CDR1 SGHVS and CDR2 FNYEAQ come from the germline V gene. The chain has TRBV7-6 and TRBJ1-5; no reliable D call. The sequence was collected from a person between 18 and 69 years old in good health. Sequencing was performed on blood. The CDR3 protein is CASSLYMGEAQHF. The CDR3 nucleotides are TGTGCCAGCAGCCTCTACATGGGTGAGGCCCAGCATTTT.